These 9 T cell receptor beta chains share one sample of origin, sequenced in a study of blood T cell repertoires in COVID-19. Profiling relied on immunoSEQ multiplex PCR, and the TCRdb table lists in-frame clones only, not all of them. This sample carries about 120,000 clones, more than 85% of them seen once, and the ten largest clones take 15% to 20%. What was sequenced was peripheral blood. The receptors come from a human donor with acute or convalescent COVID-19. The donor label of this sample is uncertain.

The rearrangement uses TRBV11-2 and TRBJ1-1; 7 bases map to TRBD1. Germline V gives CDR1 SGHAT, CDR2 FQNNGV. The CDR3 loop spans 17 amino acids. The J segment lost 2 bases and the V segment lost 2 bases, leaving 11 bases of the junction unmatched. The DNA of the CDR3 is TGTGCCAGCAGCTTACGTTCCTCGACAGGGAATAACACTGAAGCTTTCTTT. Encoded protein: CASSLRSSTGNNTEAFF. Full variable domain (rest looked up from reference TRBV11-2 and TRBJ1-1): EAGVAQSPRYKIIEKRQSVAFWCNPISGHATLYWYQQILGQGPKLLIQFQNNGVVDDSQLPKDRFSAERLKGVDSTLKIQPAKLEDSAVYLCASSLRSSTGNNTEAFFGQGTRLTVV.

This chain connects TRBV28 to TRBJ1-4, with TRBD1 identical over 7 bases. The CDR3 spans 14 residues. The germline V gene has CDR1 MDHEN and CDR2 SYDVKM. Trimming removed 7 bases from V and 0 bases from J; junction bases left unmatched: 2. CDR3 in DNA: TGTGCCAGCATCACAGGGGCAACTAATGAAAAACTGTTTTTT. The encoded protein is CASITGATNEKLFF.

CDR3 region: CASSLSPGLGYTF. The CDR3 DNA is TGTGCCAGCAGCTTGAGCCCAGGGCTTGGCTACACCTTC. V is TRBV5-5 and J is TRBJ1-2; possible D gene TRBD1, 5 bases. Trimming removed 1 base from V and 7 bases from J, with 11 bases in between. The CDR3 totals 13 residues. CDR1 is SGHKS and CDR2 is YYEKEE in the germline V gene (reference sequence).

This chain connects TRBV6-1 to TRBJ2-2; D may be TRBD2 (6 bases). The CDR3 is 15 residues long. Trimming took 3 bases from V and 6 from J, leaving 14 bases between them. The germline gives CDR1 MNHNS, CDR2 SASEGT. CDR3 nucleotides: TGTGCCAGCAGTGAGGGGGGTGTGGGCCCCGGGGAGCTGTTTTTT. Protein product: CASSEGGVGPGELFF.

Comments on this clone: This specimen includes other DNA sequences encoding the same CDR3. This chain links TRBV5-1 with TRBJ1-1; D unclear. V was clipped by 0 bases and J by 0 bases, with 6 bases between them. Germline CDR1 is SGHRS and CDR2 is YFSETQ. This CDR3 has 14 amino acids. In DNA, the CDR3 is TGCGCCAGCAGCTTGGATCCAGTGAACACTGAAGCTTTCTTT. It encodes CASSLDPVNTEAFF.

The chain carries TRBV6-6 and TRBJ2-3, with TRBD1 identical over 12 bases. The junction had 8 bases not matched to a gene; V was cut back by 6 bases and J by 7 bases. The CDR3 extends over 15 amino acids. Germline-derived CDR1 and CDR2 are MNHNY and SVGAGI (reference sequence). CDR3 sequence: CASRSGTGGSYTQYF. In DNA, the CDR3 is TGTGCCAGCAGATCCGGGACAGGGGGCTCATATACGCAGTATTTT.

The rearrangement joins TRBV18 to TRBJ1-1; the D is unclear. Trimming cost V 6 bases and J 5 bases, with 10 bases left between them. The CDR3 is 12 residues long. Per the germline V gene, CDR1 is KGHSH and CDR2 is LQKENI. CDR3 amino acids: CASSAVRTEAFF. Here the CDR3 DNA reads TGTGCCAGCTCCGCGGTGAGGACTGAAGCTTTCTTT.

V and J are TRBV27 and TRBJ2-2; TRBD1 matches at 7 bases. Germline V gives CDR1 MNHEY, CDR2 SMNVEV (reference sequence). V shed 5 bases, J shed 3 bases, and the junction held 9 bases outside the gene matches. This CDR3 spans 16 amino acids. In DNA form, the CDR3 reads TGTGCCAGCAGTCCTTCCGGGACAGCCTACACCGGGGAGCTGTTTTTT. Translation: CASSPSGTAYTGELFF.

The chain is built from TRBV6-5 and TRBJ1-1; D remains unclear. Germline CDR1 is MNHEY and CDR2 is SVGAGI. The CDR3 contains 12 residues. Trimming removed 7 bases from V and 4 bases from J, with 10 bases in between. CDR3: CASTKLGTEAFF. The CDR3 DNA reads TGTGCCAGCACCAAACTCGGCACTGAAGCTTTCTTT.